The 18 T cell receptor beta chains below come from one sample, sequenced in a study of blood T cell repertoires in COVID-19 (dated by TCRdb to 2018 to 2021). Library preparation used the immunoSEQ multiplex PCR assay. TCRdb obtained this table from immuneACCESS and retained in-frame rearrangements with V and J assigned. These tables miss some clones; where compared with another copy, unresolved V genes account for less than half of the shortfall, and the remainder is unexplained. The sample yields fewer than 250,000 clones; 83% were counted once. Of the sample, 3.6% falls within the top ten clones. The sample taken for sequencing was PBMCs or T cells enriched from blood (not recorded which). These receptors all stem from a woman between 40 and 55 years old who had been exposed to COVID-19.

There are a few counts of this clone. The chain combines TRBV14 with TRBJ1-2; 7 bases line up with TRBD1. The germline V gene encodes CDR1 SGHDN and CDR2 FVKESK. The J segment lost 8 bases and the V segment lost 4 bases, leaving 10 bases of the junction unmatched. The CDR3 covers 14 residues. The CDR3 DNA sequence: TGTGCCAGCAGCCTTTCCCGGACAGGCGGCGGCTACACCTTC. Its translation is CASSLSRTGGGYTF.

The V call is TRBV3-1 (or the pseudogene TRBV3-2), the J call TRBJ2-7; no reliable D call. The CDR3 length is 13 residues. V was shortened by 4 bases and J by 3 bases, with 10 bases between the two germline ends. Germline V CDR1 and CDR2: LGHDT, YNNKEL (reference sequence). CDR3 region: CASSPVPSYEQYF. The CDR3, as DNA: TGTGCCAGCAGCCCCGTTCCCAGCTACGAGCAGTACTTC.

V usage is TRBV19 and J usage is TRBJ2-7; the match to TRBD1 covers 8 bases. The junction had 11 bases not matched to a gene; V was cut back by 6 bases and J by 4 bases. Germline V gene sequence: CDR1 LNHDA, CDR2 SQIVND (reference sequence). CDR3 size: 15 residues. In DNA form, the CDR3 reads TGTGCCAGTAGCATTAACAGGGGGACGGGTTACGAGCAGTACTTC. Its translation is CASSINRGTGYEQYF.

The genes are TRBV10-3 and TRBJ2-5; 8 nucleotides match TRBD1. The V gene end was trimmed by 0 bases and the J gene end by 2 bases; junction bases not matched to a gene: 5. The length of the CDR3 is 16 residues. The germline V gene encodes CDR1 ENHRY and CDR2 SYGVKD. In nucleotides, the CDR3 is TGTGCCATCAGTGAGTCGATCCAGGGGGCACAAGAGACCCAGTACTTC. Its translation: CAISESIQGAQETQYF.

The chain employs TRBV5-6 and TRBJ2-6, with 10 bases matching TRBD1. With 3 bases clipped from V and 4 bases from J, the junction kept 10 bases outside the gene matches. Germline loops: CDR1 SGHDT, CDR2 YYEEEE. The CDR3 has 18 amino acids. CDR3 in DNA: TGTGCCAGCAGCTATCCCGGGACAGGGGTCGGAGGGGCCAACGTCCTGACTTTC. It translates to CASSYPGTGVGGANVLTF.

The chain has TRBV6-1 and TRBJ1-5; 8 bases line up with TRBD1. The CDR3 extends over 15 amino acids. The trim removed 2 bases at V and 9 bases at J, leaving 9 bases unmatched. Germline V lookup: CDR1 MNHNS, CDR2 SASEGT. CDR3 in DNA: TGTGCCAGCAGTGAACAGGGGGCAGGATTGGCGCCCCAGCATTTT. It yields the protein CASSEQGAGLAPQHF.

This CDR3 reads CASSPQSGQYEAFF. The CDR3 DNA is TGTGCCAGCAGCCCCCAGTCCGGACAGTATGAAGCTTTCTTT. This chain connects TRBV7-2 to TRBJ1-1; a possible D gene is TRBD1 (6 bases). Trimming pared 5 bases from V and 7 bases from J, leaving 17 bases between. The CDR3 extends over 14 amino acids. Germline CDR1 is SGHTA and CDR2 is FQGNSA.

The rearrangement links TRBV3-1 (or the pseudogene TRBV3-2) to TRBJ2-7; 7 positions agree with TRBD2. This CDR3 has 15 residues. The ends lost 1 base at V and 5 bases at J; junction bases unmatched: 8. CDR1 and CDR2 from the germline V gene are LGHDT and YNNKEL (reference sequence). This CDR3 is CASSQGASGENEQYF. The CDR3 coding sequence is TGTGCCAGCAGCCAAGGGGCCAGCGGGGAAAACGAGCAGTACTTC.

The CDR3 DNA reads as TGTGCCAGCAGTGAGGGGGACAGGGGTAATGAAAAACTGTTTTTT. This translates into CASSEGDRGNEKLFF. The rearrangement links TRBV25-1 to TRBJ1-4; 10 bases agree with TRBD1. The J segment lost 4 bases and the V segment lost 3 bases, leaving 2 bases of the junction unmatched. The CDR3 is 15 residues long. Germline V gene data show CDR1 as MGHDK and CDR2 as SYGVNS. Full variable domain (remainder filled in from reference TRBV25-1 and TRBJ1-4): EADIYQTPRYLVIGTGKKITLECSQTMGHDKMYWYQQDPGMELHLIHYSYGVNSTEKGDLSSESTVSRIRTEHFPLTLESARPSHTSQYLCASSEGDRGNEKLFFGSGTQLSVL.

The chain links TRBV5-5 to TRBJ1-5; D is ambiguous. This CDR3 contains 16 residues. Germline values: CDR1 SGHKS, CDR2 YYEKEE (reference sequence). Trimming removed 0 bases from V and 4 bases from J, with 14 bases in between. CDR3 sequence: CASSLDFVGQNQPQHF. CDR3 coding DNA: TGTGCCAGCAGCTTGGATTTCGTTGGGCAGAATCAGCCCCAGCATTTT.

V gene TRBV5-8 combines with J gene TRBJ2-1, with D tentatively TRBD2 (6 bases). The CDR3 covers 15 residues. The V end lost 0 bases, the J end lost 0 bases, and 7 bases lay between the germline ends. From germline, CDR1 is SGHTS and CDR2 YDEGEE. The CDR3 loop is CASSLVGSSYNEQFF. CDR3 nucleotide sequence: TGTGCCAGCAGCTTGGTCGGGAGCTCCTACAATGAGCAGTTCTTC.

V is TRBV6-2 or TRBV6-3 and J is TRBJ1-1, with 7 bases fitting TRBD1. The CDR3 contains 15 residues. Germline values: CDR1 MNHEY, CDR2 SVGEGT. The junction had 15 bases not matched to a gene; V was cut back by 6 bases and J by 8 bases. In DNA form, the CDR3 reads TGTGCCAGCAGCCGGGGGGAAGGACCGACAGGGGAAGCTTTCTTT. The encoded protein is CASSRGEGPTGEAFF.

This CDR3 reads CASSLFQGSSPLHF. The CDR3 DNA sequence: TGTGCCAGCAGCTTGTTCCAGGGTAGTTCACCCCTCCACTTT. The chain joins TRBV5-4 to TRBJ1-6; tentatively, D is TRBD1 (5 bases). The CDR3 consists of 14 residues. The ends were cut back, 1 base at V and 9 bases at J, with 11 bases in the middle. The germline CDR1 and CDR2 sequences are SGHNT and YYREEE (reference sequence).

The chain links TRBV18 to TRBJ2-2, with D perhaps TRBD1 (5 bases). With 3 bases removed from V and 4 bases from J, the gap between germline ends came to 12 bases. The CDR3 sequence is 15 residues long. The V gene's germline CDR1 is KGHSH and CDR2 LQKENI. Here the CDR3 reads CASSPSTGSTGELFF. CDR3 coding DNA: TGTGCCAGCTCACCCAGTACAGGATCCACCGGGGAGCTGTTTTTT.

This clone has only a few counts. The V and J genes are TRBV4-3 and TRBJ1-4, with a tentative D call TRBD1 (5 bases). V lost 4 bases and J lost 1, with 13 bases in between. In germline, CDR1 is LGHNA, CDR2 YSLEER. This CDR3 contains 16 residues. CDR3 sequence reads: CASSRGTEGTNEKLFF. In DNA, the CDR3 is TGCGCCAGCAGCCGCGGGACGGAAGGAACTAATGAAAAACTGTTTTTT.

The chain is built from TRBV2 and TRBJ1-3; D call uncertain. Looked up from germline, CDR1 is SNHLY and CDR2 is FYNNEI. The CDR3 has 12 amino acids. Trimming took off 10 bases at V and 0 bases at J, with 7 bases between the two ends. CDR3 sequence reads: CATCCSGNTIYF. In DNA, the CDR3 is TGTGCCACCTGTTGCTCTGGAAACACCATATATTTT.

This clone was seen just once. This chain connects TRBV10-2 to TRBJ1-5, with 7 bases matching TRBD1. The J segment lost 4 bases and the V segment lost 3 bases, leaving 0 bases of the junction unmatched. The germline V gene has CDR1 WSHSY and CDR2 SAAADI. CDR3 length equals 13 residues. The CDR3 nucleotides are TGCGCCAGCAGTGAACAGGGGAATCAGCCCCAGCATTTT. As protein: CASSEQGNQPQHF.

The CDR3 sequence: CASGLVLGEGAAGNYGYTF. Here the CDR3 DNA reads TGTGCTAGTGGTTTGGTACTGGGCGAGGGGGCGGCGGGTAACTATGGCTACACCTTC. V is TRBV12-5 and J is TRBJ1-2, with 7 nucleotides matching TRBD1. Germline-derived CDR1 and CDR2 are LGHNT and FRNRAP. With 0 bases clipped from V and 1 base from J, the junction kept 14 bases outside the gene matches. The CDR3 length is 19 residues.